The TCR beta chain under discussion was sequenced for a study of blood T cell repertoires in COVID-19. Study-level information: The United States, Italy and Spain were the sources of the acute and convalescent COVID-19 samples.

In the authors' workflow: Amplifying reference gene primers gave estimates of nucleated cell counts. The table came from immunoSEQ multiplex PCR; TCRdb's copy has only in-frame clones and leaves some out. V and J calls plus clone size are reproduced from that table; the DNA served to infer D and trimming. The sample lists approximately 450,000 clones, about 90% occurring once. Germline V gene lookup returns CDR1 SNHLY and CDR2 FYNNEI. V was clipped by 6 bases and J by 5 bases; unmatched bases: 5. The CDR3 contains 13 residues. The source is a woman under 30 with acute COVID-19. The chain uses TRBV2 and TRBJ1-2; TRBD1 matches 8 bases. Specimen: PBMCs or T cells enriched from blood (not recorded which). CDR3: CASRPGGWYGYTF. The CDR3 nucleotides are TGTGCCAGCAGACCAGGGGGCTGGTATGGCTACACCTTC.